The rows below give T cell receptor beta chains drawn from one sample of a study of blood T cell repertoires in COVID-19. TCRdb's copy holds only in-frame clones and misses some; the assay was immunoSEQ multiplex PCR. The sample shows 70,000 or so clones, roughly 91% of them seen only once. Material for sequencing was peripheral blood. These receptors all come from a young woman with acute or convalescent COVID-19. Both conserved end residues are part of each CDR3. Each record gives: J gene, D gene, clone size, V gene, CDR3 protein, CDR3 DNA. The D gene is left open where the match is weak. A clone size is listed for some rows: how often the clone was seen (once, few, many), or a class if it is expanded.

j_call: TRBJ1-4; d_call: -; clone_size: -; v_call: TRBV27; cdr3_aa: CASSLSVRQNEKLFF; cdr3_nt: TGTGCCAGCAGTTTATCGGTGCGACAAAATGAAAAACTGTTTTTT
j_call: TRBJ1-4; d_call: -; clone_size: -; v_call: TRBV2; cdr3_aa: CASSETGKLFF; cdr3_nt: TGTGCCAGCAGTGAAACGGGGAAACTGTTTTTT
j_call: TRBJ2-7; d_call: TRBD1; clone_size: -; v_call: TRBV18; cdr3_aa: CASSPTPGTGGRTTYEQYF; cdr3_nt: TGTGCCAGCTCACCGACTCCCGGGACAGGGGGCCGTACTACCTACGAGCAGTACTTC
j_call: TRBJ2-1; d_call: -; clone_size: -; v_call: TRBV25-1; cdr3_aa: CARPEGLTGPYNEQFF; cdr3_nt: TGTGCCAGACCCGAGGGCCTTACCGGCCCCTACAATGAGCAGTTCTTC
j_call: TRBJ2-5; d_call: TRBD1; clone_size: -; v_call: TRBV28; cdr3_aa: CASSNPGQLPQETQYF; cdr3_nt: TGTGCCAGCAGTAACCCGGGACAGCTGCCTCAAGAGACCCAGTACTTC
j_call: TRBJ1-4; d_call: -; clone_size: -; v_call: TRBV27; cdr3_aa: CASSLEASTNEKLFF; cdr3_nt: TGTGCCAGCAGTTTAGAGGCTTCAACTAATGAAAAACTGTTTTTT
j_call: TRBJ2-1; d_call: -; clone_size: -; v_call: TRBV5-4; cdr3_aa: CASSLDQNNEQFF; cdr3_nt: TGTGCCAGCAGCTTGGACCAGAATAATGAGCAGTTCTTC
j_call: TRBJ1-1; d_call: -; clone_size: -; v_call: TRBV7-6; cdr3_aa: CASSSIPGGIRTEAFF; cdr3_nt: TGTGCCAGCAGCTCAATCCCGGGGGGGATTAGGACTGAAGCTTTCTTT
j_call: TRBJ1-2; d_call: TRBD1; clone_size: few; v_call: TRBV7-2; cdr3_aa: CASSLQLYRTGGNEGGYTF; cdr3_nt: TGTGCCAGCAGCTTACAATTATATAGGACAGGGGGGAACGAAGGTGGCTACACCTTC
j_call: TRBJ1-2; d_call: -; clone_size: -; v_call: TRBV5-6; cdr3_aa: CASSLGRGSYGYTF; cdr3_nt: TGTGCCAGCAGCTTGGGCAGGGGAAGCTATGGCTACACCTTC
j_call: TRBJ1-4; d_call: -; clone_size: -; v_call: TRBV19; cdr3_aa: CASSIGGHLTNEKLFF; cdr3_nt: TGTGCCAGTAGTATTGGGGGACACCTCACTAATGAAAAACTGTTTTTT
j_call: TRBJ2-2; d_call: TRBD2; clone_size: -; v_call: TRBV28; cdr3_aa: CASSLASGATGELFF; cdr3_nt: TGTGCCAGCAGTCTCGCTAGCGGGGCCACCGGGGAGCTGTTTTTT
j_call: TRBJ2-7; d_call: TRBD1; clone_size: once; v_call: TRBV5-1; cdr3_aa: CASSFGTGGPYEQYF; cdr3_nt: TGCGCCAGCAGCTTTGGGACAGGGGGTCCCTACGAGCAGTACTTC
j_call: TRBJ2-7; d_call: -; clone_size: -; v_call: TRBV6-2/TRBV6-3; cdr3_aa: CASSASGYEQYF; cdr3_nt: TGTGCCAGCAGTGCATCCGGTTATGAGCAGTACTTC
j_call: TRBJ1-4; d_call: TRBD1; clone_size: -; v_call: TRBV2; cdr3_aa: CASSWGQGAEKLFF; cdr3_nt: TGTGCCAGCAGTTGGGGACAGGGGGCTGAAAAACTGTTTTTT
j_call: TRBJ1-5; d_call: TRBD1; clone_size: -; v_call: TRBV19; cdr3_aa: CASSIDRESNQPQHF; cdr3_nt: TGTGCCAGTAGTATCGACAGGGAAAGCAATCAGCCCCAGCATTTT
j_call: TRBJ2-1; d_call: -; clone_size: -; v_call: TRBV6-8; cdr3_aa: CASSYKPWRFYNEQFF; cdr3_nt: TGTGCCAGCAGTTACAAGCCTTGGAGATTCTACAATGAGCAGTTCTTC
j_call: TRBJ1-5; d_call: TRBD1; clone_size: -; v_call: TRBV15; cdr3_aa: CATSRDRGRQPQHF; cdr3_nt: TGTGCCACCAGCAGAGACAGGGGGAGGCAGCCCCAGCATTTT
j_call: TRBJ2-2; d_call: TRBD1; clone_size: -; v_call: TRBV24-1; cdr3_aa: CATSSGTGRTGELFF; cdr3_nt: TGTGCCACCAGCTCCGGGACAGGCCGGACCGGGGAGCTGTTTTTT
j_call: TRBJ1-2; d_call: TRBD1; clone_size: -; v_call: TRBV6-5; cdr3_aa: CASIKLTGRSDGYTF; cdr3_nt: TGTGCCAGCATAAAATTGACAGGGAGGTCGGATGGCTACACCTTC
j_call: TRBJ2-5; d_call: TRBD2; clone_size: -; v_call: TRBV5-4; cdr3_aa: CASSPGGETQYF; cdr3_nt: TGTGCCAGCAGCCCGGGGGGTGAGACCCAGTACTTC
j_call: TRBJ1-1; d_call: -; clone_size: -; v_call: TRBV28; cdr3_aa: CATFGRNTEAFF; cdr3_nt: TGTGCCACCTTCGGGAGGAACACTGAAGCTTTCTTT
j_call: TRBJ2-2; d_call: TRBD2; clone_size: -; v_call: TRBV27; cdr3_aa: CASSFGGYTGELFF; cdr3_nt: TGTGCCAGCAGTTTCGGGGGGTACACCGGGGAGCTGTTTTTT
j_call: TRBJ2-7; d_call: -; clone_size: -; v_call: TRBV10-2; cdr3_aa: CASNPGRLPYEQYF; cdr3_nt: TGCGCCAGCAATCCAGGCAGACTACCCTACGAGCAGTACTTC
j_call: TRBJ1-3; d_call: -; clone_size: -; v_call: TRBV7-9; cdr3_aa: CASSLSRGENTIYF; cdr3_nt: TGTGCCAGCAGCTTAAGCAGGGGCGAAAACACCATATATTTT
j_call: TRBJ2-2; d_call: TRBD2; clone_size: -; v_call: TRBV7-7; cdr3_aa: CASSPLAGPNTGELFF; cdr3_nt: TGTGCCAGCAGCCCCTTAGCGGGGCCGAACACCGGGGAGCTGTTTTTT
j_call: TRBJ2-1; d_call: TRBD1; clone_size: once; v_call: TRBV27; cdr3_aa: CASRISGTGNNEQFF; cdr3_nt: TGTGCCAGCAGAATATCCGGGACAGGGAACAATGAGCAGTTCTTC
j_call: TRBJ1-2; d_call: -; clone_size: -; v_call: TRBV28; cdr3_aa: CASSTGPAINYGYTF; cdr3_nt: TGTGCCAGCAGTACAGGCCCAGCAATTAACTATGGCTACACCTTC
j_call: TRBJ1-5; d_call: -; clone_size: -; v_call: TRBV2; cdr3_aa: CASKPQANQPQHF; cdr3_nt: TGTGCCAGCAAGCCCCAGGCCAATCAGCCCCAGCATTTT
j_call: TRBJ2-1; d_call: TRBD1; clone_size: -; v_call: TRBV7-7; cdr3_aa: CASSPGTGPSNEQFF; cdr3_nt: TGTGCCAGCAGCCCCGGGACAGGCCCATCCAATGAGCAGTTCTTC
j_call: TRBJ2-3; d_call: -; clone_size: -; v_call: TRBV30; cdr3_aa: CAWSVGGPHRTDTQYF; cdr3_nt: TGTGCCTGGAGTGTGGGGGGTCCCCATCGCACAGATACGCAGTATTTT
j_call: TRBJ1-1; d_call: -; clone_size: -; v_call: TRBV19; cdr3_aa: CASSIWAAGNTEAFF; cdr3_nt: TGTGCCAGTAGTATATGGGCAGCAGGGAACACTGAAGCTTTCTTT
j_call: TRBJ2-1; d_call: -; clone_size: -; v_call: TRBV7-9; cdr3_aa: CASSFRAGNEQFF; cdr3_nt: TGTGCCAGCAGCTTTCGGGCGGGGAATGAGCAGTTCTTC
j_call: TRBJ1-1; d_call: -; clone_size: -; v_call: TRBV28; cdr3_aa: CASSLDRHNGGLGTEAFF; cdr3_nt: TGTGCCAGCAGTTTAGATCGGCACAACGGGGGGCTGGGCACTGAAGCTTTCTTT
j_call: TRBJ1-4; d_call: -; clone_size: -; v_call: TRBV3-1/TRBV3-2; cdr3_aa: CASSQERAGVYNEKLFF; cdr3_nt: TGTGCCAGCAGCCAAGAGAGAGCGGGGGTTTATAATGAAAAACTGTTTTTT
j_call: TRBJ1-3; d_call: TRBD1; clone_size: -; v_call: TRBV5-1; cdr3_aa: CASSRQGTSGNTIYF; cdr3_nt: TGCGCCAGCAGCCGACAGGGTACCTCTGGAAACACCATATATTTT
j_call: TRBJ2-1; d_call: -; clone_size: once; v_call: TRBV6-5; cdr3_aa: CASSYAGPYNEQFF; cdr3_nt: TGTGCCAGCAGTTATGCGGGTCCCTACAATGAGCAGTTCTTC
j_call: TRBJ1-5; d_call: -; clone_size: -; v_call: TRBV6-5; cdr3_aa: CASGQQGSNQPQHF; cdr3_nt: TGTGCCAGTGGGCAACAGGGATCAAATCAGCCCCAGCATTTT
j_call: TRBJ1-2; d_call: -; clone_size: -; v_call: TRBV5-5; cdr3_aa: CASSLVLAGGSYTF; cdr3_nt: TGTGCCAGCAGCTTAGTCCTCGCGGGGGGTAGCTACACCTTC
j_call: TRBJ2-1; d_call: -; clone_size: -; v_call: TRBV10-3; cdr3_aa: CAISEEAGVNNEQFF; cdr3_nt: TGTGCCATCAGTGAAGAAGCGGGTGTTAACAATGAGCAGTTCTTC
j_call: TRBJ2-2; d_call: TRBD2; clone_size: once; v_call: TRBV19; cdr3_aa: CASSIDRTSGTGELFF; cdr3_nt: TGTGCCAGTAGTATTGATCGGACTAGCGGCACCGGGGAGCTGTTTTTT
j_call: TRBJ1-1; d_call: -; clone_size: -; v_call: TRBV28; cdr3_aa: CASSSQTRGAGTEAFF; cdr3_nt: TGTGCCAGCAGTTCGCAAACCCGGGGGGCCGGTACTGAAGCTTTCTTT
j_call: TRBJ2-5; d_call: -; clone_size: -; v_call: TRBV9; cdr3_aa: CASSVAGAPQETQYF; cdr3_nt: TGTGCCAGCAGCGTAGCAGGCGCCCCCCAAGAGACCCAGTACTTC
j_call: TRBJ2-1; d_call: TRBD2; clone_size: -; v_call: TRBV3-1/TRBV3-2; cdr3_aa: CASSQAGGRANEQFF; cdr3_nt: TGTGCCAGCAGCCAAGCTGGCGGGAGGGCCAATGAGCAGTTCTTC
j_call: TRBJ1-3; d_call: TRBD1; clone_size: -; v_call: TRBV11-2; cdr3_aa: CASSLDRAGNTIYF; cdr3_nt: TGTGCCAGCAGCTTGGACAGGGCTGGAAACACCATATATTTT
j_call: TRBJ2-1; d_call: TRBD2; clone_size: -; v_call: TRBV9; cdr3_aa: CASSVGGRAYNEQFF; cdr3_nt: TGTGCCAGCAGCGTAGGTGGGAGGGCCTACAATGAGCAGTTCTTC
j_call: TRBJ1-2; d_call: -; clone_size: -; v_call: TRBV4-3; cdr3_aa: CASSQGLTSGGYTF; cdr3_nt: TGCGCCAGCAGCCAAGGGCTCACTTCGGGGGGCTACACCTTC
j_call: TRBJ1-5; d_call: -; clone_size: -; v_call: TRBV19; cdr3_aa: CASTDGQNSNQPQHF; cdr3_nt: TGTGCCAGTACTGACGGACAGAATAGCAATCAGCCCCAGCATTTT
j_call: TRBJ2-3; d_call: TRBD2; clone_size: -; v_call: TRBV15; cdr3_aa: CATSTGLAPTDTQYF; cdr3_nt: TGTGCCACCAGCACGGGACTAGCGCCCACAGATACGCAGTATTTT
j_call: TRBJ2-7; d_call: -; clone_size: -; v_call: TRBV12-3/TRBV12-4; cdr3_aa: CASSLATREQYF; cdr3_nt: TGTGCCAGCAGTTTAGCTACCCGGGAGCAGTACTTC
j_call: TRBJ1-4; d_call: -; clone_size: -; v_call: TRBV6-1; cdr3_aa: CASSEALGVVNEKLFF; cdr3_nt: TGTGCCAGCAGTGAAGCGCTAGGGGTCGTTAATGAAAAACTGTTTTTT
j_call: TRBJ1-2; d_call: -; clone_size: once; v_call: TRBV28; cdr3_aa: CASSAPGDGYTF; cdr3_nt: TGTGCCAGCAGTGCCCCGGGGGACGGCTACACCTTC
j_call: TRBJ1-4; d_call: -; clone_size: -; v_call: TRBV7-2; cdr3_aa: CASSLELAANEKLFF; cdr3_nt: TGTGCCAGCAGCTTAGAGCTGGCGGCTAATGAAAAACTGTTTTTT
j_call: TRBJ2-3; d_call: -; clone_size: -; v_call: TRBV24-1; cdr3_aa: CATSEQGVTDTQYF; cdr3_nt: TGTGCCACCAGTGAACAAGGGGTCACAGATACGCAGTATTTT
j_call: TRBJ1-5; d_call: -; clone_size: -; v_call: TRBV11-1; cdr3_aa: CASSPTPNQPQHF; cdr3_nt: TGTGCCAGCAGCCCGACACCTAATCAGCCCCAGCATTTT
j_call: TRBJ1-1; d_call: -; clone_size: once; v_call: TRBV6-2/TRBV6-3; cdr3_aa: CASSSNVRHYATEAFF; cdr3_nt: TGTGCCAGCAGTTCTAACGTCCGCCACTATGCCACTGAAGCTTTCTTT
j_call: TRBJ1-3; d_call: -; clone_size: -; v_call: TRBV14; cdr3_aa: CASSQDQYADSGNTIYF; cdr3_nt: TGTGCCAGCAGCCAAGATCAGTACGCCGACTCTGGAAACACCATATATTTT